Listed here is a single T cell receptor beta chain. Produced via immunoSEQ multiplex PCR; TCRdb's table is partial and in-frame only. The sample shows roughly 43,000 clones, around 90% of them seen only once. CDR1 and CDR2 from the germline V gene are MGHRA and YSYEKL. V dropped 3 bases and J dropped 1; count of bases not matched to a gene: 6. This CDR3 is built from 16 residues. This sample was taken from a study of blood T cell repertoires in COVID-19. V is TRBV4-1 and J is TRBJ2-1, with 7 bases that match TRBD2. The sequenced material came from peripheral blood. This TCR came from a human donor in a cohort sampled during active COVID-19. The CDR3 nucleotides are TGCGCCAGCAGCCACGCGGGAGTCGGTTCCTACAATGAGCAGTTCTTC. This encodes CASSHAGVGSYNEQFF.